The 27 T cell receptor beta chains given below trace back to one sample, sequenced in a study of shared clonotypes between healthy human individuals. Profiled with immunoSEQ multiplex PCR; TCRdb holds only in-frame clones, not every one. In the table there are approximately 1.5 million clones, 97% to 99% of which are singletons. Sequenced input: naive CD4+ T cells sorted from blood. Subset meaning: CD45RA+ positively selected. These receptors were obtained from a man younger than 40 in good health.

This chain joins TRBV5-8 and TRBJ2-1; 11 bases match TRBD2. This CDR3 region has 18 residues. Germline V lookup: CDR1 SGHTS, CDR2 YDEGEE. Unmatched junction bases numbered 12, after V lost 4 bases and J lost 3 bases. In nucleotides, the CDR3 is TGTGCCAGCAGCGGGGTGCTAGCGGGAGGACAGGGCTACAATGAGCAGTTCTTC. This sequence encodes CASSGVLAGGQGYNEQFF. The full variable domain, in which reference TRBV5-8 and TRBJ2-1 provide the parts outside the CDR3, is EAGVTQSPTHLIKTRGQQATLRCSPISGHTSVYWYQQALGLGLQFLLWYDEGEERNRGNFPPRFSGRQFPNYSSELNVNALELEDSALYLCASSGVLAGGQGYNEQFFGPGTRLTVL.

The table lists this clone with a count of one. The same CDR3 can be traced to other DNA sequences in this sample. The chain couples TRBV18 to TRBJ1-1; D may be TRBD1 (6 bases). V shed 2 bases and J shed 1 base, with 11 bases lying between them. CDR1 is KGHSH and CDR2 is LQKENI in the germline V gene. This CDR3 is 15 amino acids long. The CDR3 here is CASSPASGENTEAFF. The CDR3 DNA follows: TGTGCCAGCTCACCAGCCTCAGGGGAGAACACTGAAGCTTTCTTT.

This clone was counted once. J is TRBJ2-7 and V is TRBV6-1; 9 nucleotides line up with TRBD1. This CDR3 region has 14 residues. The V segment lost 4 bases and the J segment 4 bases; nucleotides outside the gene matches: 5. CDR1 is MNHNS, CDR2 SASEGT, per germline. The CDR3 DNA sequence: TGTGCCAGCAGTGTCCGGGACAGGGAATACGAGCAGTACTTC. Protein sequence: CASSVRDREYEQYF.

The rearrangement uses TRBV11-2 and TRBJ2-3, with 9 bases fitting TRBD2. Trimming at V came to 5 bases and at J to 3 bases, leaving 9 bases not matched to a gene. CDR1 and CDR2 from the germline V gene are SGHAT and FQNNGV. The CDR3 is 16 residues long. CDR3 nucleotide sequence: TGTGCCAGCAGCCCCTTAGCGGGAGTGGGAACAGATACGCAGTATTTT. Translating it yields CASSPLAGVGTDTQYF.

The chain combines TRBV25-1 with TRBJ2-1; 10 nucleotides match TRBD2. V shed 2 bases, J shed 7 bases, and the junction held 5 bases outside the gene matches. Germline V lookup: CDR1 MGHDK, CDR2 SYGVNS. The CDR3 is 15 residues long. CDR3 in amino acids: CASSEQLAGPNEQFF. The CDR3 bases are TGTGCCAGCAGTGAACAACTAGCGGGGCCTAATGAGCAGTTCTTC. The full variable domain, with the rest looked up from reference TRBV25-1 and TRBJ2-1, is EADIYQTPRYLVIGTGKKITLECSQTMGHDKMYWYQQDPGMELHLIHYSYGVNSTEKGDLSSESTVSRIRTEHFPLTLESARPSHTSQYLCASSEQLAGPNEQFFGPGTRLTVL.

V usage is TRBV6-5 and J usage is TRBJ2-5; TRBD1 might be the D (5 bases). This CDR3 contains 14 residues. V was clipped by 5 bases and J by 0 bases, with 10 bases between them. The germline V gene has CDR1 MNHEY and CDR2 SVGAGI. CDR3 loop: CASSVSGNQETQYF. CDR3 coding DNA: TGTGCCAGCAGTGTATCAGGGAACCAAGAGACCCAGTACTTC.

This sequence joins TRBV7-6 and TRBJ2-3, with 8 nucleotides matching TRBD2. With 5 bases clipped from V and 4 bases from J, the junction kept 5 bases outside the gene matches. The CDR3 is 14 amino acids. Germline CDR1 is SGHVS and CDR2 is FNYEAQ. The CDR3 region has the DNA TGTGCCAGCAGCCTTCGAGCGGGAGCAGATACGCAGTATTTT. Translating gives CASSLRAGADTQYF.

The V and J genes are TRBV7-8 and TRBJ1-5; D uncertain. Germline V CDR1 and CDR2: SGHVS, FQNEAQ. This CDR3 has 15 amino acids. Trimming left V 5 bases short and J 9 bases short, with 20 bases between. The CDR3 here is CASSSDLIGTWPQHF. DNA for the CDR3: TGTGCCAGCAGCAGTGACCTAATAGGCACATGGCCCCAGCATTTT.

The CDR3 protein is CASSSHGGADTGELFF. CDR3 coding DNA: TGTGCCAGCAGTAGTCACGGGGGCGCCGACACCGGGGAGCTGTTTTTT. This chain uses TRBV28 with TRBJ2-2; D is perhaps TRBD1 or TRBD2 (6 bases each). The CDR3 contains 16 residues. Germline CDR1 reads MDHEN; CDR2 reads SYDVKM. The V gene lost 5 bases and the J gene lost 3 bases, with 16 bases spanning the gap.

The V and J genes are TRBV9 and TRBJ2-7; the D is unclear. This CDR3 region has 14 residues. CDR1 and CDR2 (germline): SGDLS, YYNGEE. The V gene lost 4 bases and the J gene lost 2 bases, with 13 bases spanning the gap. CDR3 nucleotide sequence: TGTGCCAGCAGCACCACAGCCGCGACCTACGAGCAGTACTTC. This translates into CASSTTAATYEQYF.

The chain recombines TRBV7-9 with TRBJ1-2; possibly TRBD1 for D (6 bases). The CDR3 contains 13 residues. V was shortened by 4 bases and J by 6 bases, with 12 bases between the two germline ends. Germline V gives CDR1 SEHNR, CDR2 FQNEAQ (reference sequence). CDR3 in amino acids: CASSSQGSDGYTF. In DNA, the CDR3 is TGTGCCAGCAGCTCGCAGGGGAGCGATGGCTACACCTTC.

This chain connects TRBV19 to TRBJ2-5; either TRBD1 or TRBD2 may fit D (5 bases each). This CDR3 spans 17 amino acids. V gave up 0 bases and J gave up 4 bases, with 18 bases separating them. From germline, CDR1 is LNHDA and CDR2 SQIVND (reference sequence). The CDR3 coding sequence is TGTGCCAGTAGTATAGACGGCGGTCCGGGACCACGAGAGACCCAGTACTTC. Residues: CASSIDGGPGPRETQYF.

The chain is built from TRBV9 and TRBJ2-3, with D tentatively TRBD2 (5 bases). Germline V CDR1 and CDR2: SGDLS, YYNGEE. This CDR3 has 15 amino acids. V dropped 3 bases and J dropped 2 bases, with 13 bases sitting between them. CDR3 bases: TGTGCCAGCAGCGGAGGAGGCGGCTCCACAGATACGCAGTATTTT. This encodes CASSGGGGSTDTQYF.

This chain links TRBV5-1 with TRBJ1-4; 12 bases map to TRBD1. With 4 bases clipped from V and 6 bases from J, the junction kept 4 bases outside the gene matches. Per germline, CDR1 SGHRS and CDR2 YFSETQ. CDR3 length: 15 residues. Here the CDR3 DNA reads TGCGCCAGCAGCCCGGGACAGGGGGCACATGAAAAACTGTTTTTT. Translation gives CASSPGQGAHEKLFF.

The V and J genes are TRBV6-5 and TRBJ1-5; possible D gene TRBD1, 5 bases. Germline CDR1 reads MNHEY; CDR2 reads SVGAGI. Trimming stripped 6 bases from V and 6 bases from J, with 15 bases between. CDR3 size: 14 residues. CDR3 sequence reads: CASRRQGRSQPQHF. CDR3 nucleotides: TGTGCCAGCAGGAGGCAGGGCAGGAGTCAGCCCCAGCATTTT.

This sequence joins TRBV6-5 and TRBJ1-4, with 7 bases fitting TRBD1. V gave up 3 bases and J gave up 7 bases; unmatched junction bases: 8. This CDR3 spans 15 amino acids. The V gene's germline CDR1 is MNHEY and CDR2 SVGAGI. The CDR3 DNA sequence: TGTGCCAGCAGTTATGGAACCGGGACAGCTGAAAAACTGTTTTTT. Residues: CASSYGTGTAEKLFF.

J is TRBJ2-3 and V is TRBV28; D gene uncertain. Trimming cost V 2 bases and J 4 bases, with 7 bases left between them. The CDR3 has 13 amino acids. Germline CDR1 MDHEN, CDR2 SYDVKM. CDR3 amino acids: CASSLKWADTQYF. The CDR3 nucleotides read TGTGCCAGCAGTTTAAAGTGGGCAGATACGCAGTATTTT.

The V gene is TRBV18, the J gene TRBJ2-2; 13 bases match TRBD2. This CDR3 region has 16 residues. Germline lookup yields CDR1 KGHSH and CDR2 LQKENI. The V segment lost 2 bases and the J segment 11 bases; nucleotides outside the gene matches: 8. The CDR3 DNA reads as TGTGCCAGCTCACCATGGATTACTAGCGGGAGGGCCGAGCTGTTTTTT. Protein product: CASSPWITSGRAELFF. Full variable domain (remainder filled in from reference TRBV18 and TRBJ2-2): NAGVMQNPRHLVRRRGQEARLRCSPMKGHSHVYWYRQLPEEGLKFMVYLQKENIIDESGMPKERFSAEFPKEGPSILRIQQVVRGDSAAYFCASSPWITSGRAELFFGEGSRLTVL.

The V call is TRBV5-4, the J call TRBJ2-7; TRBD2 matches 10 bases. The J segment lost 7 bases and the V segment lost 4 bases, leaving 11 bases of the junction unmatched. This CDR3 is 15 amino acids long. The germline V gene encodes CDR1 SGHNT and CDR2 YYREEE (reference sequence). This chain's CDR3 is CASSLRTSGPREQYF. Here the CDR3 DNA reads TGTGCCAGCAGCCTAAGGACTAGCGGTCCTCGGGAGCAGTACTTC.

The chain joins TRBV11-2 to TRBJ1-2, with D perhaps TRBD1 (5 bases). CDR1 is SGHAT, CDR2 FQNNGV, per germline. The V end lost 2 bases, the J end lost 6 bases, and 7 bases lay between the germline ends. The CDR3 extends over 12 amino acids. CDR3 amino acids: CASSLLGDGYTF. The CDR3 nucleotides are TGTGCCAGCAGCTTACTAGGGGATGGCTACACCTTC.

The chain couples TRBV5-4 to TRBJ2-7; D gene ambiguous. The CDR3 is 15 residues long. Between the trimmed V and J ends, which lost 2 bases and 7 bases, there was a span of 19 bases. From germline, CDR1 is SGHNT and CDR2 YYREEE (reference sequence). The CDR3 loop is CASSFGSPSLGEQYF. CDR3 coding DNA: TGTGCCAGCAGCTTCGGCAGCCCTTCCTTGGGGGAGCAGTACTTC. The full variable domain, completed using reference TRBV5-4 and TRBJ2-7, is ETGVTQSPTHLIKTRGQQVTLRCSSQSGHNTVSWYQQALGQGPQFIFQYYREEENGRGNFPPRFSGLQFPNYSSELNVNALELDDSALYLCASSFGSPSLGEQYFGPGTRLTVT.

The V call is TRBV2, the J call TRBJ1-4, with D hard to call. V dropped 5 bases and J dropped 5 bases, with 9 bases sitting between them. This CDR3 is 13 amino acids long. The V gene's germline CDR1 is SNHLY and CDR2 FYNNEI. The CDR3 spells CASSRSGNEKLFF. CDR3 in DNA: TGTGCCAGCAGTCGGTCCGGCAATGAAAAACTGTTTTTT.

V and J are TRBV5-1 and TRBJ2-2, with 7 bases fitting TRBD1. This CDR3 has 16 amino acids. The V segment lost 0 bases and the J segment 3 bases; nucleotides outside the gene matches: 5. Per the germline V gene, CDR1 is SGHRS and CDR2 is YFSETQ. CDR3 DNA: TGCGCCAGCAGCTTGGTAAGGGACAGTGACACCGGGGAGCTGTTTTTT. Translation gives CASSLVRDSDTGELFF. The full variable domain, its missing parts supplied by reference TRBV5-1 and TRBJ2-2, is KAGVTQTPRYLIKTRGQQVTLSCSPISGHRSVSWYQQTPGQGLQFLFEYFSETQRNKGNFPGRFSGRQFSNSRSEMNVSTLELGDSALYLCASSLVRDSDTGELFFGEGSRLTVL.

This clone was counted a single time. V usage is TRBV6-1 and J usage is TRBJ2-1; 9 positions agree with TRBD2. CDR3 size: 16 residues. Germline CDR1 MNHNS, CDR2 SASEGT. V trimming: 4 bases; J trimming: 2 bases; junction bases outside the gene matches: 6. The CDR3 region has the DNA TGTGCCAGCAGTGCCCGGACTAGCGAGGCCTACAATGAGCAGTTCTTC. It encodes CASSARTSEAYNEQFF.

This chain links TRBV7-2 with TRBJ2-5; no definite D call. Trimming cost V 1 base and J 2 bases, with 8 bases left between them. Germline V CDR1 and CDR2: SGHTA, FQGNSA. CDR3 length: 14 residues. The CDR3 DNA reads TGTGCCAGCAGCTTAGTCAAAAGGCAAGAGACCCAGTACTTC. Translated: CASSLVKRQETQYF.

Comment on this clone: Additional DNA sequences in this sample encode the identical CDR3. V gene TRBV5-1 combines with J gene TRBJ1-3, with TRBD1 matching 9 bases. The CDR3 extends over 15 amino acids. Germline V gene lookup returns CDR1 SGHRS and CDR2 YFSETQ. After removal of 4 bases from V and 3 bases from J, the junction contained 5 bases not matched to a gene. CDR3 sequence reads: CASSPGTGSGNTIYF. The CDR3 coding sequence is TGCGCCAGCAGCCCAGGGACAGGGAGTGGAAACACCATATATTTT. The complete variable domain, with remaining parts taken from reference TRBV5-1 and TRBJ1-3, reads KAGVTQTPRYLIKTRGQQVTLSCSPISGHRSVSWYQQTPGQGLQFLFEYFSETQRNKGNFPGRFSGRQFSNSRSEMNVSTLELGDSALYLCASSPGTGSGNTIYFGEGSWLTVV.

This chain connects TRBV6-1 to TRBJ2-1, with 12 bases fitting TRBD2. Germline V gene lookup returns CDR1 MNHNS and CDR2 SASEGT. Trimming removed 1 base from V and 8 bases from J; junction bases left unmatched: 3. The CDR3 totals 15 residues. The CDR3 bases are TGTGCCAGCAGTGAAGGACTAGCGGGAGCCGATGAGCAGTTCTTC. Its translation is CASSEGLAGADEQFF.